This T cell receptor (beta chain) was sequenced in a study of T cell changes during pregnancy in multiple sclerosis. Profiling relied on immunoSEQ multiplex PCR, and the TCRdb table lists in-frame clones only, not all of them. The sample lists fewer than 30,000 clones; around 90% were seen once. Details on this clone: One end of the junction does not line up with germline, which may come from a read error.

CDR1 is PRHDT and CDR2 is FYEKMQ in the germline V gene (reference sequence). This CDR3 comprises 14 residues. This TCR was recovered from a female donor in good health, enrolled as a control in a pregnancy study. This chain uses TRBV13 with TRBJ2-3, with a possible D match to TRBD1 (5 bases). The source was CD8+ T cells from peripheral blood mononuclear cells, collected in the third trimester of pregnancy. Here the CDR3 reads CASSRRISTGTQYF. Written as DNA, the CDR3 is TGTGCCAGCAGCCGACGGATAAGCACAGGTACGCAGTATTTT.